This paragraph reports one T cell receptor (beta chain). The entry originates in a study of blood T cell repertoires in COVID-19. Original analysis: Nucleated cell number was recorded as an estimate derived from reference gene primer amplification. Measured with immunoSEQ multiplex PCR; TCRdb has only the in-frame clones, and not every one. V, J and clone size are taken as reported in that table, and D and trimming were inferred from the DNA itself. This table holds about 24,000 clones, just over 85% found once. In germline, CDR1 is ENHRY, CDR2 SYGVKD. The V and J ends lost 10 bases and 0 bases respectively, with 9 bases between them. The CDR3 has 12 residues.

The receptor comes from an elderly woman with active or convalescent COVID-19. The gene calls are TRBV10-3 and TRBJ1-1; D call uncertain. The specimen was peripheral blood. Here the CDR3 DNA reads TGTGCCACGTCGCAGGTGAACACTGAAGCTTTCTTT. Translated, it gives CATSQVNTEAFF.